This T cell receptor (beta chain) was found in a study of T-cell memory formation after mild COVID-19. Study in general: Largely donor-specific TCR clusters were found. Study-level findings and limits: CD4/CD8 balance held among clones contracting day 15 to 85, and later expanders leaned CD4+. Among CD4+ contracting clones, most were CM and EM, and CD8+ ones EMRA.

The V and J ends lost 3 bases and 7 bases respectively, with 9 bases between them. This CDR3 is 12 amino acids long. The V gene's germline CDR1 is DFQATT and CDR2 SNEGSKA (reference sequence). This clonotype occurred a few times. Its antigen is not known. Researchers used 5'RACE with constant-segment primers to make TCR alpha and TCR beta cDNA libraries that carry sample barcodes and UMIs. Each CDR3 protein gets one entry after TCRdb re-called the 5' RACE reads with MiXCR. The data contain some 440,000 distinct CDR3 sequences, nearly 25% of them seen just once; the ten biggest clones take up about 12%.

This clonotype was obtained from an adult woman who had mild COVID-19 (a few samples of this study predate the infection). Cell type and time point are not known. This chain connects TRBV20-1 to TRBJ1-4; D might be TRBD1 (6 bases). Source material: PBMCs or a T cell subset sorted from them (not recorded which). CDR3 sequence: CSARDSAEKLFF. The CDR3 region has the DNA TGCAGTGCTAGGGACAGTGCTGAAAAACTGTTTTTT.